This TCR beta chain was sequenced during a study of blood T cell repertoires in COVID-19. For the study at large: Both acute and convalescent COVID-19 samples were obtained from the United States, Italy and Spain. From T cells, B-cell-depleted T cells, or PBMCs came the material, which was cDNA or gDNA.

Original handling: Researchers report that nucleated cell counts were estimated from reference gene primer amplification. TCRdb's table, derived via immunoSEQ multiplex PCR, lists solely in-frame clones and lacks some. V, J and clone size are taken as reported in that table, and D and trimming were inferred from the DNA itself. This table has about 42,000 clones, roughly 81% appearing once. This CDR3 has 16 amino acids. Germline V gene sequence: CDR1 MGHRA, CDR2 YSYEKL. The V end was cut by 1 base, the J end by 0 bases, with 13 bases between. The clonotype was recovered from a woman in her 70s with acute or convalescent COVID-19. The genes are TRBV4-1 and TRBJ2-7; a possible D gene is TRBD2 (6 bases). Sequences were obtained from peripheral blood. The CDR3 loop is CASSQVEGLTSYEQYF. The CDR3 DNA reads TGCGCCAGCAGCCAAGTGGAGGGCCTGACCTCCTACGAGCAGTACTTC.